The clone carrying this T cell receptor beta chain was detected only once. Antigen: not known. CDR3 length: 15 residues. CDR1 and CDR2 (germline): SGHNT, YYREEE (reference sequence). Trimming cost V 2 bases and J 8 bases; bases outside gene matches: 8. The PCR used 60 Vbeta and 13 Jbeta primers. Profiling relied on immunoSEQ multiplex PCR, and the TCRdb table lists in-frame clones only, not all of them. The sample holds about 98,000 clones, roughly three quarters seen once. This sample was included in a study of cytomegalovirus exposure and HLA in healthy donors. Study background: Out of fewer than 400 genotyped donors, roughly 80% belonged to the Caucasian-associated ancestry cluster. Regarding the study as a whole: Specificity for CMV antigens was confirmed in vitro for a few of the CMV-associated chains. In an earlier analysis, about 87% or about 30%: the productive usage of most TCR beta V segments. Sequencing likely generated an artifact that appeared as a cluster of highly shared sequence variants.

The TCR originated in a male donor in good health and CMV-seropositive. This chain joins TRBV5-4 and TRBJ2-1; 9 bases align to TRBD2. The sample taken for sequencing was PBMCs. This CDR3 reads CASSLSLAGRDEQFF. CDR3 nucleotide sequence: TGTGCCAGCAGCTTAAGTCTAGCGGGAAGAGATGAGCAGTTCTTC. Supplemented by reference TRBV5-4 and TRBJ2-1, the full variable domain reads ETGVTQSPTHLIKTRGQQVTLRCSSQSGHNTVSWYQQALGQGPQFIFQYYREEENGRGNFPPRFSGLQFPNYSSELNVNALELDDSALYLCASSLSLAGRDEQFFGPGTRLTVL.